This T cell receptor (beta chain) was identified in a study of response to subunit inactivated influenza vaccine. The study, taken as a whole, reports: Researchers suggested that each seasonal influenza vaccination recruits few new T cells.

MiXCR, run by TCRdb on the RT-PCR reads, gives a single entry per CDR3 protein. The repertoire holds 800,000 or so distinct CDR3 sequences, 21% seen once, with around 9.6% in the top ten. Germline CDR1 MNHEY, CDR2 SVGEGT. The CDR3 extends over 16 amino acids. After removal of 7 bases from V and 3 bases from J, the junction contained 11 bases not matched to a gene. A remark on this clonotype: Its antigen is still unknown.

The receptor's source is a man aged 50 to 60 who received an inactivated influenza vaccine. This rearrangement joins TRBV6-2 or TRBV6-3 to TRBJ2-7; 11 bases are shared with TRBD2. The material sequenced was PBMCs from blood, taken about 5 days after vaccination. The CDR3 is CASTPTSGSRYYEQYF. CDR3 DNA: TGTGCCAGCACCCCTACTAGCGGGAGTCGCTACTACGAGCAGTACTTC.